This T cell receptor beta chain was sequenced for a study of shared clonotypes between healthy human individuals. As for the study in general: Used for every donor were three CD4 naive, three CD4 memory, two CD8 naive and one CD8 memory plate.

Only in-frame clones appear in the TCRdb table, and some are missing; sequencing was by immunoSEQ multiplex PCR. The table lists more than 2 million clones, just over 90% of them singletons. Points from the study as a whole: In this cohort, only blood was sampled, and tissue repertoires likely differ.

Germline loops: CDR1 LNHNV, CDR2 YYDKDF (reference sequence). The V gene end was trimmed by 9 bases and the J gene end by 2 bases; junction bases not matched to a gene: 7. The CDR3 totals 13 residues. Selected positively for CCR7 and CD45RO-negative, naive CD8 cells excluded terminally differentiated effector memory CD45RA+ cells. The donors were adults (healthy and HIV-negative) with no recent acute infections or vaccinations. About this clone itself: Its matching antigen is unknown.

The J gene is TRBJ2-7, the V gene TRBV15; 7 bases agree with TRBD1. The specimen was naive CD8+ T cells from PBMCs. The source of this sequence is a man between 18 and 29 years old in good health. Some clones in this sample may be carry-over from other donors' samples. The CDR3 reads CATGTGDPYEQYF. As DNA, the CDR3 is TGTGCCACGGGTACAGGGGATCCCTACGAGCAGTACTTC.